This TCR beta chain was profiled in a study of CD8 T cells in Susac syndrome. Whole-study results and caveats: The study conceded that relatively few individuals underwent its TCR sequencing and HLA analysis.

Comment on this clonotype: Antigen specificity is unknown.

CDR3 length: 14 residues. The germline CDR1 and CDR2 sequences are MDHEN and SYDVKM. Trimming stripped 2 bases from V and 5 bases from J, with 10 bases between. Random hexamers were used to reverse transcribe an amount of roughly 0.45 to 1 ug RNA. Multiplex immunoSEQ PCR targeted 54 Vbeta and 13 Jbeta TCR beta segments. TCRdb analysed the immunoSEQ multiplex PCR reads with MiXCR anew, one entry per CDR3 protein. The repertoire holds hundreds of thousands of distinct CDR3 sequences, around 85% seen once, with approximately 0.12% in the top ten. TEMRA cells were enriched by FACS, while CD8+ and CD4+ T cells were obtained through a negative isolation that was performed magnetically.

The chain carries TRBV28 and TRBJ2-1, with D possibly TRBD2 on 6 matching bases. The sample taken for sequencing was CD8+ T cells from PBMCs. This sequence was found in a human donor with multiple sclerosis. The CDR3 spells CASSLRTNNNEQFF. The CDR3 DNA follows: TGTGCCAGCAGTTTACGGACTAATAACAATGAGCAGTTCTTC.